These 23 T cell receptor beta chains were all obtained from the same sample, sequenced in a study of blood T cell repertoires in COVID-19. This table comes from immunoSEQ multiplex PCR, and its TCRdb copy is limited to in-frame clones, with some not included. Among about 63,000 clones, about 73% were seen once, and the ten largest hold over 25%. Sequencing was done on a sample of peripheral blood. The receptors were gathered from a woman of 80 years or more with acute or convalescent COVID-19.

As DNA, the CDR3 is TGTGCCAGCAGCCTGCGGACAGGGCTTGTCAATGAGCAGTTCTTC. Its protein product is CASSLRTGLVNEQFF. The J gene is TRBJ2-1, the V gene TRBV11-3; 8 bases line up with TRBD1. The V gene's germline CDR1 is SGHNT and CDR2 YENEEA. Unmatched junction bases numbered 9, after V lost 5 bases and J lost 6 bases. The CDR3 has 15 amino acids. Looking up the rest from reference TRBV11-3 and TRBJ2-1 gives the full variable domain: EAGVVQSPRYKIIEKKQPVAFWCNPISGHNTLYWYLQNLGQGPELLIRYENEEAVDDSQLPKDRFSAERLKGVDSTLKIQPAELGDSAVYLCASSLRTGLVNEQFFGPGTRLTVL.

This sequence joins TRBV11-2 and TRBJ2-3; D may be TRBD2 (6 bases). From germline, CDR1 is SGHAT and CDR2 FQNNGV. The CDR3 has 17 amino acids. V was cut by 0 bases and J by 0 bases, with 13 bases left in between. The CDR3 coding sequence is TGTGCCAGCAGCTTAGATCGTAGGAGGGGCAGCACAGATACGCAGTATTTT. It encodes CASSLDRRRGSTDTQYF.

The CDR3 bases are TGTGCCAGCACGGTCGGCAGCGAAAATTCACCCCTCCACTTT. As protein: CASTVGSENSPLHF. The V gene is TRBV25-1, the J gene TRBJ1-6; D not certain. Germline CDR1 reads MGHDK; CDR2 reads SYGVNS. V was shortened by 7 bases and J by 7 bases, with 14 bases between the two germline ends. The CDR3 runs to 14 residues.

The chain carries TRBV6-5 and TRBJ2-7, with TRBD1 matching over 8 bases. The germline V gene has CDR1 MNHEY and CDR2 SVGAGI. This CDR3 region has 15 residues. V lost 5 bases to trimming and J lost 1 base; unmatched junction nucleotides: 7. Here the CDR3 DNA reads TGTGCCAGCAGTCCTGACAGGGGCAGATCCTACGAGCAGTACTTC. Protein sequence: CASSPDRGRSYEQYF.

The genes are TRBV18 and TRBJ2-7; 7 nucleotides align to TRBD1. Germline V gene lookup returns CDR1 KGHSH and CDR2 LQKENI. This CDR3 is 15 amino acids long. Unmatched junction bases numbered 2, after V lost 0 bases and J lost 0 bases. CDR3 amino acids: CASSPPDRSSYEQYF. CDR3 coding DNA: TGTGCCAGCTCACCACCGGACAGGAGCTCCTACGAGCAGTACTTC.

This clone was seen at least ten times. The chain carries TRBV11-3 and TRBJ2-3; D is perhaps TRBD1 (6 bases). Per the germline V gene, CDR1 is SGHNT and CDR2 is YENEEA. This CDR3 has 13 amino acids. Trimming removed 6 bases from V and 4 bases from J, with 11 bases in between. CDR3 protein: CASSRGSPDTQYF. The CDR3 bases are TGTGCCAGCAGTAGGGGGAGTCCAGATACGCAGTATTTT.

The gene calls are TRBV28 and TRBJ1-5, with unresolved D. V shed 3 bases and J shed 0 bases, with 6 bases lying between them. The CDR3 totals 14 residues. The germline gives CDR1 MDHEN, CDR2 SYDVKM. In DNA form, the CDR3 reads TGTGCCAGCAGTTTGTACTATAGCAATCAGCCCCAGCATTTT. As protein: CASSLYYSNQPQHF.

The chain employs TRBV6-5 and TRBJ2-2; 10 bases are a match to TRBD1. The V segment lost 5 bases and the J segment 7 bases; nucleotides outside the gene matches: 7. The CDR3 has 15 amino acids. Looked up from germline, CDR1 is MNHEY and CDR2 is SVGAGI. The CDR3 is CASSPPGQGYGELFF. The CDR3 DNA reads as TGTGCCAGCAGTCCCCCGGGACAGGGGTACGGGGAGCTGTTTTTT.

Only one count was recorded for this clone. This rearrangement joins TRBV14 to TRBJ1-1; 7 bases align to TRBD1. Trimming cost V 4 bases and J 3 bases; bases outside gene matches: 2. This CDR3 comprises 13 residues. Per germline, CDR1 SGHDN and CDR2 FVKESK. The CDR3 coding sequence is TGTGCCAGCAGCCGAGGGGGCTACACTGAAGCTTTCTTT. Its translation is CASSRGGYTEAFF.

The CDR3 sequence: CASSDRARETQYF. In DNA, the CDR3 is TGTGCCAGCTCGGACAGGGCTAGGGAGACCCAGTACTTC. The chain recombines TRBV19 with TRBJ2-5; 8 nucleotides match TRBD1. The CDR3 covers 13 residues. The junction had 8 bases not matched to a gene; V was cut back by 9 bases and J by 5 bases. Germline loops: CDR1 LNHDA, CDR2 SQIVND (reference sequence).

V is TRBV27 and J is TRBJ2-1; weak D call: TRBD2 (5 bases). CDR3 length: 15 residues. CDR1 MNHEY and CDR2 SMNVEV come from the germline V gene (reference sequence). The V and J ends lost 4 bases and 2 bases respectively, with 12 bases between them. The CDR3 DNA follows: TGTGCCAGCAGTTCTTCCGGCGGGCCCTACAATGAGCAGTTCTTC. Amino acids: CASSSSGGPYNEQFF.

This clone turned up a few times. This chain links TRBV7-9 with TRBJ2-7; 7 bases align to TRBD1. Trimming cost V 3 bases and J 4 bases; bases outside gene matches: 9. The germline gives CDR1 SEHNR, CDR2 FQNEAQ (reference sequence). CDR3 length: 15 residues. DNA of the CDR3: TGTGCCAGCAGCTTTCCCCACAGGGGCCGGTACGAGCAGTACTTC. Its translation is CASSFPHRGRYEQYF.

The chain has TRBV7-8 and TRBJ1-1; D call uncertain. Trimming stripped 5 bases from V and 1 base from J, with 20 bases between. The CDR3 totals 17 residues. From germline, CDR1 is SGHVS and CDR2 FQNEAQ. The CDR3 DNA reads TGTGCCAGCAGCCCTAACTTGGGGAGGTTTACGAACACTGAAGCTTTCTTT. Amino acids: CASSPNLGRFTNTEAFF. Full variable domain (missing parts from reference TRBV7-8 and TRBJ1-1): GAGVSQSPRYKVAKRGQDVALRCDPISGHVSLFWYQQALGQGPEFLTYFQNEAQLDKSGLPSDRFFAERPEGSVSTLKIQRTQQEDSAVYLCASSPNLGRFTNTEAFFGQGTRLTVV.

The V gene is TRBV7-9, the J gene TRBJ1-2; 10 positions match TRBD1. In germline, CDR1 is SEHNR, CDR2 FQNEAQ (reference sequence). Germline trimming cut 4 bases from V and 3 bases from J; bases unmatched to any gene: 5. This CDR3 is 15 amino acids long. The CDR3 reads CASSSPGTGDYGYTF. As DNA, the CDR3 is TGTGCCAGCAGCTCCCCCGGGACAGGGGACTATGGCTACACCTTC.

On this clone itself: In the same sample, other DNA sequences code for this CDR3. The chain joins TRBV14 to TRBJ2-3, with 7 bases that match TRBD1. Germline-derived CDR1 and CDR2 are SGHDN and FVKESK. CDR3 length: 15 residues. V shed 4 bases, J shed 1 base, and the junction held 5 bases outside the gene matches. In DNA form, the CDR3 reads TGTGCCAGCAGCCTAGGCACAGGGGGCACAGATACGCAGTATTTT. Translated, it gives CASSLGTGGTDTQYF.

This clone has only a few counts. The chain recombines TRBV7-2 with TRBJ1-6; D unclear. Trimming stripped 1 base from V and 0 bases from J, with 7 bases between. Germline values: CDR1 SGHTA, CDR2 FQGNSA. This CDR3 is built from 16 residues. CDR3 residues: CASSLDSSSYNSPLHF. The CDR3 DNA follows: TGTGCCAGCAGCTTAGACAGCAGCTCCTATAATTCACCCCTCCACTTT.

This chain links TRBV28 with TRBJ1-1; 9 positions match TRBD1. The trim removed 5 bases at V and 1 base at J, leaving 8 bases unmatched. Per germline, CDR1 MDHEN and CDR2 SYDVKM. This CDR3 contains 16 residues. DNA for the CDR3: TGTGCCAGCAGTCCCCTCGGACAGGGGAGGAACACTGAAGCTTTCTTT. Translation: CASSPLGQGRNTEAFF.

This clone has only one observation. The V and J genes are TRBV12-5 and TRBJ2-2; 7 bases align to TRBD2. The CDR3 spans 15 residues. Germline assignment: CDR1 LGHNT and CDR2 FRNRAP. Trimming at V came to 6 bases and at J to 3 bases, leaving 7 bases not matched to a gene. CDR3 nucleotide sequence: TGTGCTAGTGGCCCGGGCCTAGCGGACACCGGGGAGCTGTTTTTT. Protein sequence: CASGPGLADTGELFF.

This chain's CDR3 is CASSQDMASYNEQFF. In DNA form, the CDR3 reads TGTGCCAGCAGCCAAGATATGGCCTCCTACAATGAGCAGTTCTTC. J is TRBJ2-1 and V is TRBV3-1 (or the pseudogene TRBV3-2); D not resolved. CDR3 length: 15 amino acids. V dropped 0 bases and J dropped 0 bases, with 6 bases sitting between them. In germline, CDR1 is LGHDT, CDR2 YNNKEL (reference sequence).

This chain joins TRBV28 and TRBJ1-5, with 10 bases aligning to TRBD1. The CDR3 has 14 residues. The J segment lost 6 bases and the V segment lost 6 bases, leaving 5 bases of the junction unmatched. Germline CDR1 MDHEN, CDR2 SYDVKM. The CDR3 nucleotides are TGTGCCAGCAGGGGGACAGGGGACTTTCAGCCCCAGCATTTT. Translation: CASRGTGDFQPQHF.

The CDR3 sequence is CASSIEPGLANEQFF. CDR3 in DNA: TGTGCCAGTAGTATAGAACCGGGACTAGCGAATGAGCAGTTCTTC. This chain links TRBV19 with TRBJ2-1; TRBD2 agrees at 10 bases. The CDR3 has 15 residues. Trimming cost V 0 bases and J 7 bases; bases outside gene matches: 3. CDR1 LNHDA and CDR2 SQIVND come from the germline V gene (reference sequence).

Details on this clone: Other DNA sequences from this sample encode an identical CDR3 as well. V gene TRBV28 combines with J gene TRBJ1-5, with D possibly being TRBD1 (5 bases). The CDR3 spans 15 residues. CDR1 MDHEN and CDR2 SYDVKM come from the germline V gene. V was pared by 2 bases and J by 1 base, with 9 bases between. CDR3 amino acids: CASSLSGGSNQPQHF. The CDR3, as DNA: TGTGCCAGCAGTTTAAGCGGGGGAAGCAATCAGCCCCAGCATTTT.

V usage is TRBV5-5 and J usage is TRBJ2-7; 9 bases match TRBD1. Looked up from germline, CDR1 is SGHKS and CDR2 is YYEKEE (reference sequence). J lost 3 bases, V lost 4 bases, and 8 bases had no gene match. The length of the CDR3 is 15 residues. Written as DNA, the CDR3 is TGTGCCAGCAGCATAGGGGGACAGGGCGTCTACGAGCAGTACTTC. Translated: CASSIGGQGVYEQYF. The variable domain in full, with the rest retrieved from reference TRBV5-5 and TRBJ2-7, is DAGVTQSPTHLIKTRGQQVTLRCSPISGHKSVSWYQQVLGQGPQFIFQYYEKEERGRGNFPDRFSARQFPNYSSELNVNALLLGDSALYLCASSIGGQGVYEQYFGPGTRLTVT.